This record concerns one TCR beta chain sequence. Its antigen remains unknown. The trim removed 0 bases at V and 3 bases at J, leaving 11 bases unmatched. CDR3 length equals 18 residues. Produced via immunoSEQ multiplex PCR; TCRdb's table is partial and in-frame only. The sample consists of about 87,000 clones, roughly 89% of them appearing once. This specimen belongs to a study of glioma-infiltrating T cells after dendritic cell vaccination. Looking at the study overall: Between 2003 and 2012, patients got autologous tumor lysate-pulsed dendritic cell vaccines.

Study results and caveats: TCR clonality showed no direct relationship with survival.

Sequences were derived from blood, sampled before dendritic cell vaccination. The chain uses TRBV5-3 and TRBJ2-2, with 7 bases identical to TRBD1. TRBV5-3 is labeled an ORF, and its function is uncertain. This receptor was obtained from a human donor with glioblastoma. Here the CDR3 DNA reads TGTGCCAGAAGCTTGGACAGGGGCCTTCTGGGGGACACCGGGGAGCTGTTTTTT. It translates to CARSLDRGLLGDTGELFF.